The sequence of this T cell receptor (beta chain) was determined in a study of cytomegalovirus exposure and HLA in healthy donors. The PCR had 60 Vbeta and 13 Jbeta primers. Repertoires were generated with immunoSEQ multiplex PCR, while TCRdb's copy carries only in-frame clones and drops some. Here the sample table reports 160,000 or so clones. The V gene end was trimmed by 4 bases and the J gene end by 5 bases; junction bases not matched to a gene: 11. Germline CDR1 and CDR2: SGHRS and YFSETQ. The length of the CDR3 is 15 residues. This chain joins TRBV5-1 and TRBJ1-1; the match to TRBD1 covers 7 bases. The source material was PBMCs. The TCR was taken from a man under 40 in good health and CMV-seronegative. The CDR3 loop reads CASSTYQQGRTEAFF. The CDR3 DNA reads as TGCGCCAGCAGCACCTATCAACAGGGGAGGACTGAAGCTTTCTTT.